Below, 26 T cell receptor beta chains from the same sample are listed, as sequenced in a study of PD-1 blockade in mismatch repair-deficient tumors. Method: immunoSEQ multiplex PCR; TCRdb's copy keeps in-frame clones and lacks some. The table lists 75,000 to 85,000 clones, over 70% of them singletons. Source: peripheral blood, taken 12 weeks after starting pembrolizumab. The receptors were sampled from an adult with mismatch repair-deficient cancer.

The V call is TRBV27, the J call TRBJ2-1, with D possibly matching TRBD2 (6 bases). Per germline, CDR1 MNHEY and CDR2 SMNVEV (reference sequence). The CDR3 is 14 residues long. V was trimmed by 4 bases and J by 5 bases, leaving 12 bases between them. The chain's CDR3 is CASSSPSAHNEQFF. The CDR3 coding sequence is TGTGCCAGCAGTTCCCCTAGCGCCCACAATGAGCAGTTCTTC.

The rearrangement links TRBV5-6 to TRBJ2-5; a possible D gene is TRBD1 (6 bases). Germline-derived CDR1 and CDR2 are SGHDT and YYEEEE. Trimming removed 2 bases from V and 4 bases from J, with 18 bases in between. The CDR3 extends over 16 amino acids. The CDR3 loop reads CASSFQGHPTRETQYF. CDR3 sequence (DNA): TGTGCCAGCAGCTTCCAGGGGCACCCCACTAGAGAGACCCAGTACTTC.

This chain uses TRBV12-2 with TRBJ2-1; TRBD2 was called by the table and not checked on the DNA. TRBV12-2 is marked as a pseudogene. The CDR3 extends over 16 amino acids. The CDR3 coding sequence is TGTGCAAGTCCCATCATCTTAGGGAGCTCCTACAATGAGCAGTTCTTC. Protein sequence: CASPIILGSSYNEQFF.

The rearrangement uses TRBV6-5 and TRBJ2-7; 10 nucleotides align to TRBD1. Unmatched junction bases numbered 7, after V lost 8 bases and J lost 0 bases. CDR1 is MNHEY and CDR2 is SVGAGI in the germline V gene. The CDR3 sequence is 15 residues long. CDR3 nucleotide sequence: TGTGCCAGCGGTTGGGACAGGGGTCCCTCCTACGAGCAGTACTTC. As protein: CASGWDRGPSYEQYF.

The genes are TRBV30 and TRBJ2-3; 11 nucleotides agree with TRBD2. Germline V gene sequence: CDR1 GTSNPN, CDR2 SVGIG (reference sequence). V trimming: 5 bases; J trimming: 7 bases; junction bases outside the gene matches: 8. CDR3 size: 14 residues. CDR3 loop: CAWLLAGAGNTQYF. The CDR3 DNA follows: TGTGCCTGGCTACTAGCGGGAGCTGGTAATACGCAGTATTTT.

The V and J genes are TRBV14 and TRBJ1-2; no reliable D call. V was clipped by 2 bases and J by 4 bases, with 8 bases between them. The CDR3 is 13 amino acids. CDR1 is SGHDN, CDR2 FVKESK, per germline. The CDR3, as DNA: TGTGCCAGCAGCCAACAGGTCCGCTATGGCTACACCTTC. Translation gives CASSQQVRYGYTF.

This chain connects TRBV27 to TRBJ2-3; perhaps D is TRBD1 or TRBD2 (6 bases each). The germline V gene encodes CDR1 MNHEY and CDR2 SMNVEV (reference sequence). CDR3 length: 16 amino acids. V was cut by 2 bases and J by 3 bases, with 15 bases left in between. The CDR3, as DNA: TGTGCCAGCAGTTTACGGGGGACAAGGGGAACAGATACGCAGTATTTT. Translation: CASSLRGTRGTDTQYF.

The table lists this clone with a few counts. The rearrangement links TRBV5-6 to TRBJ2-7; D is possibly TRBD2 (5 bases). Germline CDR1 is SGHDT and CDR2 is YYEEEE. V was shortened by 0 bases and J by 6 bases, with 16 bases between the two germline ends. The CDR3 is made up of 15 amino acids. The CDR3 region is CASSLGRGGSSEQYF. The CDR3, as DNA: TGTGCCAGCAGCTTGGGCCGAGGCGGGTCGAGCGAGCAGTACTTC.

V is TRBV5-6 and J is TRBJ2-7, with D possibly TRBD2 on 6 matching bases. Trimming left V 4 bases short and J 5 bases short, with 13 bases between. The CDR3 is made up of 13 amino acids. Germline values: CDR1 SGHDT, CDR2 YYEEEE. CDR3: CASSIAEPHEQYF. CDR3 in DNA: TGTGCCAGCAGCATAGCGGAGCCCCACGAGCAGTACTTC.

This clone was found once. The V call is TRBV30, the J call TRBJ1-2; weak D call: TRBD1 (6 bases). This CDR3 contains 11 residues. Deletions cut 8 bases from V and 7 bases from J, with 14 bases between. The germline V gene has CDR1 GTSNPN and CDR2 SVGIG (reference sequence). The CDR3 loop is CALWQGLGYTF. CDR3 DNA sequence: TGTGCCCTATGGCAGGGGCTTGGCTACACCTTC.

This clone occurred a few times. This chain joins TRBV6-1 and TRBJ1-3; D is unclear. Trimming pared 6 bases from V and 3 bases from J, leaving 6 bases between. CDR1 is MNHNS, CDR2 SASEGT, per germline. CDR3 length equals 12 residues. CDR3 nucleotides: TGTGCCAGCAGGACTTATGGAAACACCATATATTTT. This gives the protein CASRTYGNTIYF.

This clone was recorded only once. This chain joins TRBV7-8 and TRBJ1-2, with D uncertain. The germline V gene encodes CDR1 SGHVS and CDR2 FQNEAQ. This CDR3 has 16 residues. The V and J ends lost 2 bases and 5 bases respectively, with 18 bases between them. The CDR3 region is CASSLPPVSPEYGYTF. The CDR3 coding sequence is TGTGCCAGCAGCTTACCTCCGGTGAGTCCTGAATATGGCTACACCTTC.

This sequence joins TRBV5-1 and TRBJ2-1; 10 nucleotides agree with TRBD2. There are 17 residues in the CDR3. From germline, CDR1 is SGHRS and CDR2 YFSETQ. J lost 0 bases, V lost 4 bases, and 7 bases had no gene match. The CDR3 DNA sequence: TGCGCCAGCAGCACTGGGACTAGCGTAATCTCCTACAATGAGCAGTTCTTC. It specifies CASSTGTSVISYNEQFF.

The chain combines TRBV19 with TRBJ2-3, with D perhaps TRBD1 (6 bases). This CDR3 contains 14 residues. With 5 bases removed from V and 1 base from J, the gap between germline ends came to 10 bases. Germline CDR1 and CDR2: LNHDA and SQIVND (reference sequence). The CDR3 DNA follows: TGTGCCAGTAGTGTGAACAGGGGCACAGATACGCAGTATTTT. It is translated as CASSVNRGTDTQYF. Combining the CDR3 with reference TRBV19 and TRBJ2-3 gives the whole variable domain DGGITQSPKYLFRKEGQNVTLSCEQNLNHDAMYWYRQDPGQGLRLIYYSQIVNDFQKGDIAEGYSVSREKKESFPLTVTSAQKNPTAFYLCASSVNRGTDTQYFGPGTRLTVL.

The V call is TRBV28, the J call TRBJ2-2; D possibly corresponds to TRBD1 (6 bases). Germline V gene data show CDR1 as MDHEN and CDR2 as SYDVKM. Trimming took 3 bases from V and 2 from J, leaving 10 bases between them. The CDR3 loop spans 15 amino acids. Here the CDR3 reads CASSFYRANTGELFF. The CDR3 DNA reads as TGTGCCAGCAGTTTCTACAGGGCTAACACCGGGGAGCTGTTTTTT.

This chain joins TRBV6-5 and TRBJ1-1; 9 positions match TRBD1. The CDR3 spans 15 residues. CDR1 MNHEY and CDR2 SVGAGI come from the germline V gene. With V trimmed by 6 bases and J by 10 bases, 15 bases remained unmatched. The CDR3 reads CASRLGTGTMGVAFF. The DNA of the CDR3 is TGTGCCAGCAGACTAGGGACAGGGACTATGGGAGTAGCTTTCTTT.

The chain is built from TRBV27 and TRBJ2-7; the match to TRBD2 covers 8 bases. This CDR3 has 14 amino acids. CDR1 and CDR2 (germline): MNHEY, SMNVEV (reference sequence). With V trimmed by 6 bases and J by 4 bases, 8 bases remained unmatched. The CDR3 loop is CASRTTSGAYEQYF. DNA for the CDR3: TGTGCCAGCAGGACCACTAGCGGAGCTTACGAGCAGTACTTC.

This clone appeared once. The chain employs TRBV6-1 and TRBJ2-7; D is perhaps TRBD1 (5 bases). V lost 0 bases, J lost 3 bases, and 18 bases lay in between. Germline V gives CDR1 MNHNS, CDR2 SASEGT. CDR3 size: 17 residues. CDR3 sequence: CASSEARFQPGFYEQYF. The CDR3 DNA sequence: TGTGCCAGCAGTGAAGCGAGGTTCCAGCCAGGGTTCTACGAGCAGTACTTC.

The chain carries TRBV14 and TRBJ2-1, with D maybe TRBD2 (5 bases). This CDR3 contains 12 residues. CDR1 and CDR2 (germline): SGHDN, FVKESK. V lost 4 bases and J lost 9, with 10 bases in between. The CDR3 DNA reads as TGTGCCAGCAGCCTATCCGGGATTGAGCAGTTCTTC. It codes for CASSLSGIEQFF.

This chain connects TRBV29-1 to TRBJ2-5; no clear D gene. The CDR3 consists of 12 residues. Between the trimmed V and J ends, which lost 4 bases and 7 bases, there was a span of 13 bases. CDR1 and CDR2 from the germline V gene are SQVTM and ANQGSEA. The CDR3 DNA is TGCAGCGTTGGATCCCGGCTCGGGACCCAGTACTTC. Protein sequence: CSVGSRLGTQYF.

The chain links TRBV7-9 to TRBJ1-2; D not resolved. The CDR3 covers 15 residues. Trimming removed 6 bases at V and 4 bases at J, with 18 bases between. Germline V gene lookup returns CDR1 SEHNR and CDR2 FQNEAQ (reference sequence). The CDR3 loop is CASRYLTKDGYGYTF. The CDR3 DNA follows: TGTGCCAGCAGATATTTGACCAAGGACGGCTATGGCTACACCTTC.

This clone has only a few counts. This sequence joins TRBV5-1 and TRBJ1-5; tentative D call: TRBD1 (6 bases). V lost 4 bases and J 7 bases, leaving 15 bases between the germline ends. The CDR3 runs 14 residues. CDR1 is SGHRS, CDR2 YFSETQ, per germline. CDR3: CASSPDRTSQPQHF. CDR3 coding DNA: TGCGCCAGCAGCCCAGACAGGACTTCGCAGCCCCAGCATTTT.

The chain couples TRBV7-9 to TRBJ2-1; 8 positions match TRBD2. Unmatched junction bases numbered 9, after V lost 5 bases and J lost 3 bases. CDR1 and CDR2 from the germline V gene are SEHNR and FQNEAQ (reference sequence). The CDR3 runs to 16 residues. The CDR3 here is CASSRRGVGVYNEQFF. CDR3 nucleotide sequence: TGTGCCAGCAGCCGGCGGGGGGTGGGCGTCTACAATGAGCAGTTCTTC.

V usage is TRBV6-6 and J usage is TRBJ1-5, with D maybe TRBD1 (5 bases). V dropped 6 bases and J dropped 0 bases, with 9 bases sitting between them. The CDR3 covers 14 residues. The V gene's germline CDR1 is MNHNY and CDR2 SVGAGI (reference sequence). The CDR3: CASRIGDSNQPQHF. The CDR3 nucleotides are TGTGCCAGCAGGATAGGGGATAGCAATCAGCCCCAGCATTTT.

J is TRBJ2-7 and V is TRBV4-1, with 9 positions matching TRBD1. The germline gives CDR1 MGHRA, CDR2 YSYEKL. The CDR3 sequence is 16 residues long. V shed 3 bases and J 6 bases; nucleotides not matched to a gene: 12. The chain's CDR3 is CASSHGAGQGGPEQYF. The DNA for the CDR3 is TGCGCCAGCAGCCATGGGGCGGGACAGGGAGGGCCCGAGCAGTACTTC.

The CDR3 loop is CSVELPGEETQYF. The CDR3 DNA reads TGCAGCGTTGAATTGCCGGGGGAAGAGACCCAGTACTTC. The rearrangement links TRBV29-1 to TRBJ2-5; D might be TRBD2 (6 bases). Germline V CDR1 and CDR2: SQVTM, ANQGSEA. The CDR3 length is 13 residues. Trimming took off 2 bases at V and 3 bases at J, with 10 bases between the two ends.